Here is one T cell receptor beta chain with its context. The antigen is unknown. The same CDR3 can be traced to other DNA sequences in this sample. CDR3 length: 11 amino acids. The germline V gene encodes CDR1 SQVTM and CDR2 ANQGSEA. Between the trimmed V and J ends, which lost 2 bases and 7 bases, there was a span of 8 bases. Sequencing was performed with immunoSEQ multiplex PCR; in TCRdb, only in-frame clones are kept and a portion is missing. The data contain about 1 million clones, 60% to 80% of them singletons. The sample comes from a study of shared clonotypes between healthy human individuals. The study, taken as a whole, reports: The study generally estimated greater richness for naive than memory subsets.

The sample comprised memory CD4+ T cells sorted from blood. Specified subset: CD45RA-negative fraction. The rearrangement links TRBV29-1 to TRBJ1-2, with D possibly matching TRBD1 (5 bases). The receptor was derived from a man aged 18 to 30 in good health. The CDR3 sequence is CSVERGTGYTF. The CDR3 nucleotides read TGCAGCGTTGAAAGAGGGACTGGCTACACCTTC.